These T cell receptor beta chains were read from a single sample in a study of T cells in Graves' hyperthyroidism and ophthalmopathy. TCRdb reprocessed the multiplex PCR reads via MiXCR and lists one record per CDR3 protein. The top ten clones hold approximately 7.4% of a sample with about 590,000 distinct CDR3 sequences, 15% to 18% of them seen once. The sample taken for sequencing was blood. These TCRs come from a woman aged 25 to 39 with Graves' hyperthyroidism. Each CDR3 is given with its conserved first and last residue. The D gene is left open where the match is weak. A clone size is listed for some rows: how often the clone was seen (once, few, many), or a class if it is expanded.

TRBJ2-2 TRBV4-1 NA NA TGCGCCAGCAGCCAAGATAACCACCGGGCAGCGGCGAACACCGGGGAGCTGTTTTTT CASSQDNHRAAANTGELFF
TRBJ2-3 TRBV7-9 NA many TGTGCCAGCTATGTTCCGGGCCCCACAGATACGCAGTATTTT CASYVPGPTDTQYF
TRBJ1-1 TRBV9 NA few TGTGCCAGCAGCTCAGGTTACATGAACACTGAAGCTTTCTTT CASSSGYMNTEAFF
TRBJ1-5 TRBV7-2 NA many TGTGCCAGCAGCCCCCGCGAGGGCTGGAATCAGCCCCAGCATTTT CASSPREGWNQPQHF
TRBJ2-7 TRBV9 TRBD2 few TGTGCCAGCAGCGTCGGGCTAGCGGGAGATCAATCCCCGGAGCAGTACTTC CASSVGLAGDQSPEQYF
TRBJ1-6 TRBV7-2 TRBD1 many TGTGCCAGCAGCTTAGCGGGACAGGGTATCTCACCCCTCCACTTT CASSLAGQGISPLHF
TRBJ2-3 TRBV2 TRBD2 NA TGTGCCGGCCTCGGGACTAGCGGATCCGGCACAGATACGCAGTATTTT CAGLGTSGSGTDTQYF
TRBJ2-1 TRBV7-9 NA NA TGTGCCAGCAGCACCTGGGGGGATGAGCAGTTCTTC CASSTWGDEQFF
TRBJ2-3 TRBV27 NA many TGTGCCAGCAGTGAACGACTAGTTTGGGATACGCAGTATTTT CASSERLVWDTQYF
TRBJ2-1 TRBV11-2 NA many TGTGCCAGCAGCTTAGTAGGGGGTTACAATGAGCAGTTCTTC CASSLVGGYNEQFF
TRBJ1-1 TRBV29-1 NA many TGCAGCGTTGAAGATAGGAACACTGAAGCTTTCTTT CSVEDRNTEAFF
TRBJ2-1 TRBV18 TRBD2 few TGTGCCAGCTCACCACTGGGACTACCCAATGAGCAGTTCTTC CASSPLGLPNEQFF
TRBJ1-2 TRBV5-1 NA many TGCGCCAGCAGCTCAGACAGTCGACACTATGGCTACACCTTC CASSSDSRHYGYTF
TRBJ2-7 TRBV10-3 NA many TGTGCCATCAGTGAGTCTAACAGTCTGGAGCAGTACTTC CAISESNSLEQYF
TRBJ2-1 TRBV5-1 TRBD2 few TGCGCCAGCAGCTGGAGCCTAGCGGAGATCAATGAGCAGTTCTTC CASSWSLAEINEQFF
TRBJ1-1 TRBV7-9 NA NA TGTGCCAGCAGCCATGGACAGTCCGAAGCTTTCTTT CASSHGQSEAFF
TRBJ2-3 TRBV20-1 NA many TGCAGTGCTAGCCAAAAGGATACGCAGTATTTT CSASQKDTQYF
TRBJ2-7 TRBV12-3/TRBV12-4 NA many TGTGCCAGCAGTTTCTTGGTCTACGAGCAGTACTTC CASSFLVYEQYF
TRBJ2-1 TRBV12-3/TRBV12-4 NA NA TGTGCCAGCAGTTTGACACGGTGGGGAACCTACAATGAGCAGTTCTTC CASSLTRWGTYNEQFF
TRBJ1-5 TRBV18 NA NA TGTGCCAGCTCACCAATCTCATATCAGCCCCAGCATTTT CASSPISYQPQHF
TRBJ2-7 TRBV7-2 NA few TGTGCCAGCAGCCGAGGGGGTGCCCGGGAGCAGTACTTC CASSRGGAREQYF
TRBJ1-5 TRBV2 NA few TGTGCCAGCAGTGATTCCAGAAGTCCCAATCAGCCCCAGCATTTT CASSDSRSPNQPQHF
TRBJ2-6 TRBV5-6 TRBD2 NA TGTGCCAGCAGCTTGGAACTAGCGGGAGACTCTTTGTCCAACGTCCTGACTTTC CASSLELAGDSLSNVLTF
TRBJ2-7 TRBV10-3 NA NA TGTGCCATCAGCCCCCAGTCCTCCCACTCCTACGAGCAGTACTTC CAISPQSSHSYEQYF
TRBJ1-1 TRBV9 TRBD1 few TGTGCCAGCAGCCCGTCCGGACAGGGGACGACTGAAGCTTTCTTT CASSPSGQGTTEAFF
TRBJ2-1 TRBV11-3 TRBD2 many TGTGCCAGCAGCGGGACTAGCGGGACGAATGAGCAGTTCTTC CASSGTSGTNEQFF
TRBJ2-4 TRBV28 NA once TGTGGCAGCAGTTTCCCCCTGGGGACGGGCTCAAACATTCAGTACTTC CGSSFPLGTGSNIQYF
TRBJ2-3 TRBV30 NA many TGTGCCTGGAGTGTTGAGGACACAGATACGCAGTATTTT CAWSVEDTDTQYF
TRBJ2-7 TRBV6-1 NA NA TGTGCCAGCAGCCTACTGGGGACCCAATACGAGCAGTACTTC CASSLLGTQYEQYF
TRBJ1-2 TRBV7-9 NA few TGTGCCAGCAGCTTGGGCGAGGACACCTATGGCTACACCTTC CASSLGEDTYGYTF
TRBJ2-7 TRBV15 TRBD2 few TGTGCCACCAGCAGAGATCAACTAGCGGGGGGGGGAAGCTCCTACGAGCAGTACTTC CATSRDQLAGGGSSYEQYF
TRBJ2-1 TRBV5-1 NA few TGCGCCAGCAGCTTGGACAGGGTTGTATGGCGGAATGAGCAGTTCTTC CASSLDRVVWRNEQFF
TRBJ2-7 TRBV20-1 NA NA TGCAGTGCTACCGACTCCCGCCTTGGTTACGAGCAGTACTTC CSATDSRLGYEQYF
TRBJ2-3 TRBV29-1 TRBD1 NA TGCAGCGTTGCACTAGAGGCATGGACAGGGGGTGATGATACGCAGTATTTT CSVALEAWTGGDDTQYF
TRBJ2-3 TRBV7-2 TRBD2 NA TGTGCCAGCAGCCAGCCGGGACTAGCGGGAGGTATCACAGATACGCAGTATTTT CASSQPGLAGGITDTQYF
TRBJ2-7 TRBV29-1 NA few TGCAGCGTTGGCGGGATGAGCTCCTACGAGCAGTACTTC CSVGGMSSYEQYF
TRBJ2-1 TRBV7-2 TRBD2 NA TGTGCCAGCAGCTTGAGACGGGCTAGCGGGAGCGTAGATGAGCAGTTCTTC CASSLRRASGSVDEQFF
TRBJ1-6 TRBV27 NA few TGTGCCAGCAGTTTATCGATATTCTCACCCCTCCACTTT CASSLSIFSPLHF
TRBJ2-7 TRBV5-1 NA many TGCGCCAGCAGCCGGGGATCGTACTCTAGCTACGAGCAGTACTTC CASSRGSYSSYEQYF
TRBJ2-5 TRBV11-2 TRBD1 many TGTGCCACCGGGACAGGGGTAGAAGAGACCCAGTACTTC CATGTGVEETQYF
TRBJ1-2 TRBV27 TRBD1 NA TGTGCCAGCAGCCACGGGGCCCAAAGGACAGGGGGCATTTGGGGCTACACCTTC CASSHGAQRTGGIWGYTF
TRBJ2-3 TRBV20-1 NA NA TGCAGTGCTAGGGGGATTGCAGATACGCAGTATTTT CSARGIADTQYF
TRBJ1-1 TRBV6-1 NA many TGTGCCAGCAGTCCACTGAATTCACGGGGAAGGACCACTGAAGCTTTCTTT CASSPLNSRGRTTEAFF
TRBJ1-1 TRBV30 TRBD1 many TGTGCCTGGATGAGGGACAGTTACACTGAAGCTTTCTTT CAWMRDSYTEAFF
TRBJ2-1 TRBV12-3/TRBV12-4 TRBD2 many TGTGCCAGCCTCTCCCGGAGCGGGAGCCAAGTGAGCTCCTACAATGAGCAGTTCTTC CASLSRSGSQVSSYNEQFF
TRBJ2-3 TRBV7-3 NA many TGTGCCAGCAGCCGCACCTCCGGGGGCGTGAGAGATACGCAGTATTTT CASSRTSGGVRDTQYF
TRBJ2-7 TRBV20-1 NA many TGCAGTGCTAGGGACGGGGCCACCTACGAGCAGTACTTC CSARDGATYEQYF
TRBJ2-7 TRBV5-1 TRBD2 NA TGCGCCAGCAGCCTCACTAGCGGGAGGGCCTATTATGACGAGCAGTACTTC CASSLTSGRAYYDEQYF
TRBJ2-1 TRBV25-1 TRBD1 few TGTGCCAGCAGTGGGACAGGGGTATGGAATGAGCAGTTCTTC CASSGTGVWNEQFF
TRBJ2-1 TRBV7-9 NA few TGTGCCAGCTCTTCAAGGCCGGTAGGGGGAGGGGCTGAGCAGTTCTTC CASSSRPVGGGAEQFF
TRBJ1-2 TRBV12-3/TRBV12-4 NA many TGTGCCAGCAGTTTTGGGGGCGGGGAGAACTATGGCTACACCTTC CASSFGGGENYGYTF
TRBJ2-7 TRBV20-1 NA many TGCAGTGCTAGAGTCCCGAGGGGAGGATCGGTCGAGCAGTACTTC CSARVPRGGSVEQYF
TRBJ2-5 TRBV9 NA few TGTGCCAGCAGCGTCGCCCAGCAAGAGACCCAGTACTTC CASSVAQQETQYF
TRBJ2-5 TRBV20-1 NA few TGCAGTGCTAGAGATCCGGGACGGGTACAAGAGACCCAGTACTTC CSARDPGRVQETQYF